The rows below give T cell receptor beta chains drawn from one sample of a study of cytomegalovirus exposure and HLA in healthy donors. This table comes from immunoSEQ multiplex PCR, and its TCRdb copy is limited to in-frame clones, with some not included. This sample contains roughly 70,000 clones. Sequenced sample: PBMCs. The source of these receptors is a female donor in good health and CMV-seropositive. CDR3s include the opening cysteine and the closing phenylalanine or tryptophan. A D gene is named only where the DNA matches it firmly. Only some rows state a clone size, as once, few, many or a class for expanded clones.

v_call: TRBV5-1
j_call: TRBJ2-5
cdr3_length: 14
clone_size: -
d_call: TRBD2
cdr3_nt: TGCGCCAGCAGCTATCGCGGGAGGGGAGAGACCCAGTACTTC
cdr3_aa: CASSYRGRGETQYF

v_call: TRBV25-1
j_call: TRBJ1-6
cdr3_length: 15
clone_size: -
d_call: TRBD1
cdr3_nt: TGTGCCAGCAGCGTTCTCGGACAGGGGACTTCACCCCTCCACTTT
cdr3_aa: CASSVLGQGTSPLHF

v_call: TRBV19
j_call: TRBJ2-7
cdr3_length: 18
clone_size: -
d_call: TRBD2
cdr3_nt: TGTGCCAGTAGTATAGCCCCACTAGCGGGAGGGCAAGCCTACGAGCAGTACTTC
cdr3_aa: CASSIAPLAGGQAYEQYF

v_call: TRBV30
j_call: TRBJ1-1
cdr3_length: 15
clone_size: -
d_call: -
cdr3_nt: TGTGCCTGGAGTGTAGGCGGTCTGATGAACACTGAAGCTTTCTTT
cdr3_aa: CAWSVGGLMNTEAFF

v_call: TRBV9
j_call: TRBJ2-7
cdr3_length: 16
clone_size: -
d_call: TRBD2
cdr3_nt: TGTGCCAGCAGCACGTCTAGCGGCTTGAGCTCCTACGAGCAGTACTTC
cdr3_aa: CASSTSSGLSSYEQYF

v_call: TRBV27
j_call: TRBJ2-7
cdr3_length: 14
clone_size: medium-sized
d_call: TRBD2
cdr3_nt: TGTGCCAGCAGATTGACTAGCGGGCCTAGCGAGCAGTACTTC
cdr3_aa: CASRLTSGPSEQYF

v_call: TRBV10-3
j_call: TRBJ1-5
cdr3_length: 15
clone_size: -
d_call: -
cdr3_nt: TGTGCCATCAGTGAGGGGGAGTATAGCAATCAGCCCCAGCATTTT
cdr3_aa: CAISEGEYSNQPQHF

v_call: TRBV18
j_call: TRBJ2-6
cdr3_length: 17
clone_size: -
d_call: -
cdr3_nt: TGTGCCAGCTCACAAGAGACAGATCTCTCTGGGGCCAACGTCCTGACTTTC
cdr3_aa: CASSQETDLSGANVLTF

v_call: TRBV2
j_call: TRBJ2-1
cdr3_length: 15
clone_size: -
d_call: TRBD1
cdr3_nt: TGTGCCAGCAGTTACTGGACAGGGATGAACAATGAGCAGTTCTTC
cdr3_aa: CASSYWTGMNNEQFF

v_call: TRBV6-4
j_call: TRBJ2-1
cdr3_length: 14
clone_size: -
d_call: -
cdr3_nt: TGTGCCAGCAGTGCTCGGGAGTCGGTCAATGAGCAGTTCTTC
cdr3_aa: CASSARESVNEQFF

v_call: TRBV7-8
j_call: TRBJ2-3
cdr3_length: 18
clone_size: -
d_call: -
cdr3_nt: TGTGCTTACAGCTTCAGCGAGACAGAGCCTGAGGACACAGATACGCAGTATTTT
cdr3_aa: CAYSFSETEPEDTDTQYF

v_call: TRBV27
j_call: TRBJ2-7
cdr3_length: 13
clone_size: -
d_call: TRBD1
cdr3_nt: TGTGCCAGCAGTTCGCATACAGGGGGCGAGCAGTACTTC
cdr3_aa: CASSSHTGGEQYF

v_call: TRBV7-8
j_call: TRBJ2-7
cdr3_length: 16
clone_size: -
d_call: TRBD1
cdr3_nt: TGTGCCAGCAGCTCACACCGGGACAGGCGAAAATACGAGCAGTACTTC
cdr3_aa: CASSSHRDRRKYEQYF

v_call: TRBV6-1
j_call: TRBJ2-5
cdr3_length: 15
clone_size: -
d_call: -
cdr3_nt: TGTGCCAGCACCCTAACCAGAGGCGACCAAGAGACCCAGTACTTC
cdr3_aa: CASTLTRGDQETQYF

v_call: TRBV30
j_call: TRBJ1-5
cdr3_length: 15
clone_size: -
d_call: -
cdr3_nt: TGTGCCTGGACAAGGGGGGGAGGTAGCAATCAGCCCCAGCATTTT
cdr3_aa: CAWTRGGGSNQPQHF

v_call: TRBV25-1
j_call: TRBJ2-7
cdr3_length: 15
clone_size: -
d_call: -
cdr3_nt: TGTGCCAGCAGTGATAATATCCAGGAATCCTACGAGCAGTACTTC
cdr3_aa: CASSDNIQESYEQYF

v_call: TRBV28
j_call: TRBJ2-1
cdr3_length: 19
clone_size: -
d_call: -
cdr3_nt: TGTGCCAGCAGTTTCGTGTATGGTCTGGAGGTAAAGGGTTTCAATGAGCAGTTCTTC
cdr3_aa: CASSFVYGLEVKGFNEQFF

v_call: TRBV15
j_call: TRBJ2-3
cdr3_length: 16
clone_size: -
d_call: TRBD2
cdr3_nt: TGTGCCACCAGCAAAAAGGTGGCGGGAGGGGCGGATACGCAGTATTTT
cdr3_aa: CATSKKVAGGADTQYF

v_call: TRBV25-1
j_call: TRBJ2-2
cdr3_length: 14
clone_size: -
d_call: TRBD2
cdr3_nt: TGTGCCAGCAGAAACCGCGGGAGGAGCGGGGAGCTGTTTTTT
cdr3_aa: CASRNRGRSGELFF

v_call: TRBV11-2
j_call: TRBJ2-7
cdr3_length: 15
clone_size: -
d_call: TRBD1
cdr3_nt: TGTGCCAGCAGCTTAGAGGCAGGGGGCCTCTACGAGCAGTACTTC
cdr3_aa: CASSLEAGGLYEQYF

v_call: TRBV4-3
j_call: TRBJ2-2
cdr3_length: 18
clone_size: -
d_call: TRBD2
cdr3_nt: TGCGCCAGCAGCCAAGAACCAAGGCTAGCGGGAGGACACGGGGAGCTGTTTTTT
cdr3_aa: CASSQEPRLAGGHGELFF

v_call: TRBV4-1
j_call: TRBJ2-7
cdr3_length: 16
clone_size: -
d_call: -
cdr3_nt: TGCGCCAGCAGCCAAGAGACGATAGGAGGGAACTACGAGCAGTACTTC
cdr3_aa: CASSQETIGGNYEQYF

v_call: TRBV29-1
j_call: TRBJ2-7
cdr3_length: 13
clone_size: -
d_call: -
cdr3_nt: TGCAGCGTGTCGACAGGCCCTATCTACGAGCAGTACTTC
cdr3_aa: CSVSTGPIYEQYF

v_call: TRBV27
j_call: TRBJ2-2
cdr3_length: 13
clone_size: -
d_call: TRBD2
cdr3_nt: TGTGCCAGCAGGGGAGGGTACACCGGGGAGCTGTTTTTT
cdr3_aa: CASRGGYTGELFF

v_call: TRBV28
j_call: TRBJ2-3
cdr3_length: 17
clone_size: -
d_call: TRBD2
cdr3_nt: TGTGCCAGCAGTTTAAAGGCTAGCGGGATTAGCACAGATACGCAGTATTTT
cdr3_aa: CASSLKASGISTDTQYF

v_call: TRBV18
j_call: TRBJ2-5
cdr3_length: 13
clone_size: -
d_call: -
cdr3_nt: TGTGCCAGCTCAACGACAGTCCAAGAGACCCAGTACTTC
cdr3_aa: CASSTTVQETQYF

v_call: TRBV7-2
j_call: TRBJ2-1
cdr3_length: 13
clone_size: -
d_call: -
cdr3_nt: TGTGCCAGCAGCTTCCTCTCCTACAATGAGCAGTTCTTC
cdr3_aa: CASSFLSYNEQFF

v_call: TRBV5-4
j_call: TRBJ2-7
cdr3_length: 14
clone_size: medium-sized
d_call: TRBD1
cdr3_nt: TGTGCCAGCAGCCGGGGGACAGGATCCTACGAGCAGTACTTC
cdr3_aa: CASSRGTGSYEQYF

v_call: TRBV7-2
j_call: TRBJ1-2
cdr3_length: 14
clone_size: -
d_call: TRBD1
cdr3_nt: TGTGCCAGCAGCTTAGCGGGGACAGGGGGCTCCTACACCTTC
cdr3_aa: CASSLAGTGGSYTF

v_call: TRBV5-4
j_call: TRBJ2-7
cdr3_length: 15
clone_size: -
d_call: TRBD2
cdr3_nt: TGTGCCAGCAGCCCCGGGACTAGCGGGCCGAACGAGCAGTACTTC
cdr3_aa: CASSPGTSGPNEQYF

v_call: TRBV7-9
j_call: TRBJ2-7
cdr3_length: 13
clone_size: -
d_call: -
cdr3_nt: TGTGCCAGCAGCTTGTACTCCTCCTACGAGCAGTACTTC
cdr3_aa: CASSLYSSYEQYF

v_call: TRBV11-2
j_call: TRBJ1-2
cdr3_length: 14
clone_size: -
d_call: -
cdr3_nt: TGTGCCAGCAGCTTAGCACCAGGACTTTATGGCTACACCTTC
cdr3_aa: CASSLAPGLYGYTF

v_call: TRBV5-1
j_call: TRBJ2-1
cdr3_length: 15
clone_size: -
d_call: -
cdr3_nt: TGCGCCAGCAGCTTACTAGCATCGGTTGGCAATGAGCAGTTCTTC
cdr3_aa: CASSLLASVGNEQFF

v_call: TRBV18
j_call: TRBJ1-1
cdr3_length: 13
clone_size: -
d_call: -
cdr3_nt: TGTGCCAGCTCACCCCGTATCGAGGCTGAAGCTTTCTTT
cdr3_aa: CASSPRIEAEAFF

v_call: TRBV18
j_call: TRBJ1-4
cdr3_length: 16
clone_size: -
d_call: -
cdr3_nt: TGTGCCAGCTCACCCCTGGCGGGGGCGACTAATGAAAAACTGTTTTTT
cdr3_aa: CASSPLAGATNEKLFF

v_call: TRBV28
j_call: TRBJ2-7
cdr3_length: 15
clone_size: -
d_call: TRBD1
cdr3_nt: TGTGCCAGCAGTGTACAGGGGCTCGGGGCCTACGAGCAGTACTTC
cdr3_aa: CASSVQGLGAYEQYF

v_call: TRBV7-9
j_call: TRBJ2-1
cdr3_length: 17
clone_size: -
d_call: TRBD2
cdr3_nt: TGTGCCAGCAGCTTAGCTCTAGCGGGGGGGTCCTACAATGAGCAGTTCTTC
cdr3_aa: CASSLALAGGSYNEQFF

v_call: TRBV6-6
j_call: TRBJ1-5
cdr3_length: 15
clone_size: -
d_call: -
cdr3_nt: TGTGCCAGCAGATCAGGGTTTGAGGGCAATCAGCCCCAGCATTTT
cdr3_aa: CASRSGFEGNQPQHF

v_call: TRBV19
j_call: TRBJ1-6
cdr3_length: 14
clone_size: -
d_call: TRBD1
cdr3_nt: TGTGCCAGTAGTACGGACAGGGGGACCTCACCCCTCCACTTT
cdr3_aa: CASSTDRGTSPLHF

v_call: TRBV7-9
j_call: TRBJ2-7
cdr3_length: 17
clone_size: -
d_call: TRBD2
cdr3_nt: TGTGCCAGCAGCTTAGCTGGGTCCGGGACTATCCTATACGAGCAGTACTTC
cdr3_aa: CASSLAGSGTILYEQYF

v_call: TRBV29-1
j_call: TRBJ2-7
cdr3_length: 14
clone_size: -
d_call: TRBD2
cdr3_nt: TGCAGCGTTGCAAGTCTAGCGGGACTTAACGAGCAGTACTTC
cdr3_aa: CSVASLAGLNEQYF

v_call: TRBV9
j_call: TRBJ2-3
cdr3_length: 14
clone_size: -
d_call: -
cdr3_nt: TGTGCCAGCAGCGTTAGCGGAAGCACAGATACGCAGTATTTT
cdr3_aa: CASSVSGSTDTQYF

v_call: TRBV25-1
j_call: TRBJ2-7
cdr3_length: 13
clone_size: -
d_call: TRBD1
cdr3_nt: TGTGCCAGCATTTCAGACAGGGCCTACGAGCAGTACTTC
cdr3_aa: CASISDRAYEQYF

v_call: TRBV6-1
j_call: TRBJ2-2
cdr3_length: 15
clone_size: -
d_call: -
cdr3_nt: TGTGCCACCCGACCGCGGGGGCTGGTTGCCGGGGAGCTGTTTTTT
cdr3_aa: CATRPRGLVAGELFF

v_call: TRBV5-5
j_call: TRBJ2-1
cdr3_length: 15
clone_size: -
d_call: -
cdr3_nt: TGTGCCAGCAGGATTGTGGGGGGGCTGGCCAATGAGCAGTTCTTC
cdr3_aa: CASRIVGGLANEQFF

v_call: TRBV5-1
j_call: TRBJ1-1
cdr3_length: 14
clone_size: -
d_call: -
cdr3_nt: TGCGCCAGCAGCTTGGCCACAGAGAGCACTGAAGCTTTCTTT
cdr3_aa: CASSLATESTEAFF

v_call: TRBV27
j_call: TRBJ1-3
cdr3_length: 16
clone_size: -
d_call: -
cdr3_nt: TGTGCCAGCAGTTTTACAGGGAGAGGCTCTGGAAACACCATATATTTT
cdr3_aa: CASSFTGRGSGNTIYF

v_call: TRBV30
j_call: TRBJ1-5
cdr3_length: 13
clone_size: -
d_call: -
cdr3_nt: TGTGCCTGGAGCACAACTAGCAATCAGCCCCAGCATTTT
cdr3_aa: CAWSTTSNQPQHF

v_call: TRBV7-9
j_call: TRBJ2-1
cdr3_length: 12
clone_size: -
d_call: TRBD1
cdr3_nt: TGTGCCAGCAGCCGGACAGGGGATGAGCAGTTCTTC
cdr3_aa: CASSRTGDEQFF

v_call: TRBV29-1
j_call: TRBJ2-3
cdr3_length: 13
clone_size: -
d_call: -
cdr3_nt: TGCAGCGTTGCCAGGGGAGGGACAGATACGCAGTATTTT
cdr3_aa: CSVARGGTDTQYF

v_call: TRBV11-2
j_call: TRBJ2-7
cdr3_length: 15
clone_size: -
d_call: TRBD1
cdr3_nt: TGTGCCAGCAGCCCGCGGACAGGGGGCTTGTACGAGCAGTACTTC
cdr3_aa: CASSPRTGGLYEQYF

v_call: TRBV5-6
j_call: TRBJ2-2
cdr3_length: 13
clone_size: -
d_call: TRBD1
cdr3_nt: TGTGCCAGCAGCTTACAGGGACAGGGGGAGCTGTTTTTT
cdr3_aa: CASSLQGQGELFF

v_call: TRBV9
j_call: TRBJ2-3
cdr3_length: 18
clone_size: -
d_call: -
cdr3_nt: TGTGCCAGCAGCCCTCCTGGAGGGCTCGACGGGAACACAGATACGCAGTATTTT
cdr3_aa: CASSPPGGLDGNTDTQYF

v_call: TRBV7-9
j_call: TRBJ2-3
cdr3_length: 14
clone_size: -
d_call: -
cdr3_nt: TGTGCCAGCAGCTTAGACTCCCGCACAGATACGCAGTATTTT
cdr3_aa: CASSLDSRTDTQYF

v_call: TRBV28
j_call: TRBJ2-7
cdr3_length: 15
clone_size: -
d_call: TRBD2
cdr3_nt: TGTGCCAGCAGTCCCGGGACTAGCGTGTCCTACGAGCAGTACTTC
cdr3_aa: CASSPGTSVSYEQYF

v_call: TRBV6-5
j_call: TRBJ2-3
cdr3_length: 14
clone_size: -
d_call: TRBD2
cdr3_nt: TGTGCCAGCAGTGGACTAGCGGAGACAGATACGCAGTATTTT
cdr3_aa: CASSGLAETDTQYF